This TCR beta chain was identified during a study of graft-versus-host responses after intestinal transplantation. Study details: All recipients got anti-thymocyte globulin induction, then tacrolimus and steroids for approximately 3 years.

Of note for this clone: What it binds is not known.

Here immunoSEQ multiplex PCR was the method, and the copy in TCRdb shows in-frame clones only, minus some. The sample includes roughly 70,000 clones, approximately 87% of them seen just once. Study-level findings and limits: Investigators detected GvH clones in recipient marrow, with some emerging earlier in ileum or blood.

The germline V gene has CDR1 SGHDT and CDR2 YYEEEE. This CDR3 has 17 amino acids. V was pared by 4 bases and J by 6 bases, with 20 bases between. This receptor was obtained from a human donor who was the organ donor for an intestinal transplant. The chain employs TRBV5-6 and TRBJ1-6; TRBD1 is a possible D gene (5 bases). Sequenced material: unstimulated CD4+ T cells sorted from spleen or lymph node cells, taken before transplant. This chain's CDR3 is CASSGGEGPRGNSPLHF. The CDR3 region has the DNA TGTGCCAGCAGCGGGGGGGAGGGTCCTCGCGGTAATTCACCCCTCCACTTT.